The 4 T cell receptor beta chains in this list originate from one sample, sequenced in a study of blood T cell repertoires in COVID-19. Sequencing used immunoSEQ multiplex PCR; TCRdb keeps in-frame clones, though not all of them. The data hold 45,000 to 70,000 clones, with about 84% observed a single time. The sequenced sample was peripheral blood. These receptors were obtained from a man between 60 and 75 years old with acute or convalescent COVID-19.

The chain recombines TRBV5-5 with TRBJ1-5; TRBD1 matches at 9 bases. Looked up from germline, CDR1 is SGHKS and CDR2 is YYEKEE (reference sequence). This CDR3 is 15 amino acids long. With V trimmed by 4 bases and J by 7 bases, 9 bases remained unmatched. In DNA form, the CDR3 reads TGTGCCAGCAGCCCACAGGGGGCGGTCCGGCAGCCCCAGCATTTT. Its protein is CASSPQGAVRQPQHF.

The chain combines TRBV28 with TRBJ2-7; 8 nucleotides align to TRBD2. Per the germline V gene, CDR1 is MDHEN and CDR2 is SYDVKM. CDR3 length equals 15 residues. The V segment lost 7 bases and the J segment 5 bases; nucleotides outside the gene matches: 13. Written as DNA, the CDR3 is TGTGCCAGCATTTGGTCGGGCGGGGGGTCCCACGAGCAGTACTTC. This codes for CASIWSGGGSHEQYF.

The chain carries TRBV6-1 and TRBJ2-1; 10 nucleotides agree with TRBD2. Germline V gene data show CDR1 as MNHNS and CDR2 as SASEGT. The CDR3 runs 16 residues. After removal of 0 bases from V and 4 bases from J, the junction contained 3 bases not matched to a gene. The CDR3 nucleotides are TGTGCCAGCAGTGAAGCTAGCGGGGGGCCATACAATGAGCAGTTCTTC. Protein sequence: CASSEASGGPYNEQFF.

The chain combines TRBV4-2 with TRBJ1-5; the match to TRBD1 covers 10 bases. Germline CDR1 LGHNA, CDR2 YNFKEQ. J lost 9 bases, V lost 4 bases, and 15 bases had no gene match. This CDR3 has 17 amino acids. The CDR3 region has the DNA TGTGCCAGCAGCCGAGAACTCGGGACAGGGGCTCTCATGCCCCAGCATTTT. It specifies CASSRELGTGALMPQHF.